This passage covers 21 T cell receptor beta chains from one sample sequenced in a study of blood T cells in healthy people across ages. Next came a second PCR, run for roughly 6 to 11 cycles, which used a sample-barcoded 5' primer along with a J-beta primer mix. TCRdb redid the calling of the 5' RACE reads with MiXCR, one entry per CDR3 protein. The sample holds around 1.5 million distinct CDR3 sequences, 45% to 70% seen once. The sequencing sample was made of blood. These receptors were collected from a man aged 18 to 30 in good health.

V usage is TRBV28 and J usage is TRBJ1-6, with D perhaps TRBD1 (5 bases). Germline lookup yields CDR1 MDHEN and CDR2 SYDVKM. V was trimmed by 6 bases and J by 7 bases, leaving 13 bases between them. CDR3 size: 14 residues. The CDR3 bases are TGTGCCAGCAGCGGGGGGAGCAGGAATTCACCCCTCCACTTT. Translated: CASSGGSRNSPLHF.

This clonotype has a handful of counts. This chain connects TRBV11-2 to TRBJ2-3; 9 nucleotides agree with TRBD2. CDR3 length: 15 amino acids. From germline, CDR1 is SGHAT and CDR2 FQNNGV. Trimming at V came to 5 bases and at J to 4 bases, leaving 7 bases not matched to a gene. CDR3 region: CASSAPGLAADTQYF. CDR3 nucleotides: TGTGCCAGCAGCGCACCGGGACTAGCAGCAGATACGCAGTATTTT.

The chain is built from TRBV20-1 and TRBJ2-6; D gene uncertain. Germline V CDR1 and CDR2: DFQATT, SNEGSKA (reference sequence). The CDR3 loop spans 17 amino acids. The CDR3 loop is CSIGALHRSSGANVLTF. The DNA of the CDR3 is TGCAGCATTGGAGCCTTACACCGTTCCTCTGGGGCCAACGTCCTGACTTTC.

The chain is built from TRBV12-3 or TRBV12-4 and TRBJ1-1, with D hard to call. This CDR3 spans 14 amino acids. Trimming removed 3 bases at V and 5 bases at J, with 13 bases between. The DNA for the CDR3 is TGTGCCAGCAGTTTGGCTGACTTGAGGACTGAAGCTTTCTTT. Its translation is CASSLADLRTEAFF.

The chain combines TRBV4-2 with TRBJ2-7; TRBD2 agrees at 8 bases. This CDR3 comprises 14 residues. CDR1 and CDR2 (germline): LGHNA, YNFKEQ. J was trimmed by 6 bases and V by 1 base; bases with no gene match: 5. The DNA for the CDR3 is TGTGCCAGCAGCCAAGGGCTAGCGGGTACCGAGCAGTACTTC. As protein: CASSQGLAGTEQYF.

This clonotype has just a few counts. The rearrangement joins TRBV7-4 to TRBJ2-7; TRBD1 is a possible D gene (5 bases). Trimming left V 2 bases short and J 0 bases short, with 11 bases between. This CDR3 has 15 residues. CDR1 is SGHVT and CDR2 is SQSDAQ in the germline V gene. The CDR3 loop is CASSLLGVSSYEQYF. DNA of the CDR3: TGTGCCAGCAGCTTATTAGGGGTAAGCTCCTACGAGCAGTACTTC.

The J gene is TRBJ2-5, the V gene TRBV28; the D gene is possibly TRBD2 (6 bases). Per the germline V gene, CDR1 is MDHEN and CDR2 is SYDVKM. This CDR3 spans 16 amino acids. V dropped 3 bases and J dropped 1 base, with 15 bases sitting between them. CDR3 amino acids: CASSLVSPGVQETQYF. CDR3 nucleotide sequence: TGTGCCAGCAGTTTGGTATCACCGGGGGTCCAAGAGACCCAGTACTTC. Full variable domain (outside the CDR3, taken from reference TRBV28 and TRBJ2-5): DVKVTQSSRYLVKRTGEKVFLECVQDMDHENMFWYRQDPGLGLRLIYFSYDVKMKEKGDIPEGYSVSREKKERFSLILESASTNQTSMYLCASSLVSPGVQETQYFGPGTRLLVL.

V is TRBV20-1 and J is TRBJ2-3, with 7 bases lining up with TRBD1. CDR1 is DFQATT, CDR2 SNEGSKA, per germline (reference sequence). Trimming cost V 6 bases and J 2 bases; bases outside gene matches: 8. This CDR3 region has 14 residues. The CDR3 here is CSADRVGDTDTQYF. As DNA, the CDR3 is TGCAGTGCCGACAGGGTTGGAGACACAGATACGCAGTATTTT.

The CDR3 bases are TGTGCCAGCAGAAACACAGAGACCCAGTACTTC. Translation: CASRNTETQYF. The chain combines TRBV7-9 with TRBJ2-5; D not certain. V dropped 6 bases and J dropped 4 bases, with 6 bases sitting between them. Germline V gene lookup returns CDR1 SEHNR and CDR2 FQNEAQ (reference sequence). The CDR3 has 11 residues.

J is TRBJ2-6 and V is TRBV5-1; D call uncertain. CDR1 and CDR2 from the germline V gene are SGHRS and YFSETQ. Between the trimmed V and J ends, which lost 3 bases and 0 bases, there was a span of 22 bases. The CDR3 has 20 amino acids. The CDR3 DNA is TGCGCCAGCAGCTCCGGCAGTAACGCGTCACCTCACTCTGGGGCCAACGTCCTGACTTTC. Its translation is CASSSGSNASPHSGANVLTF.

V usage is TRBV4-2 and J usage is TRBJ2-1; D not certain. This CDR3 has 14 amino acids. Germline V gene sequence: CDR1 LGHNA, CDR2 YNFKEQ. V was cut by 4 bases and J by 5 bases, with 12 bases left in between. The CDR3 region has the DNA TGTGCCAGCAGCCTGGCCCACGGTGACAATGAGCAGTTCTTC. This gives the protein CASSLAHGDNEQFF.

The CDR3 protein is CAIGADMNTEAFF. The DNA of the CDR3 is TGTGCCATCGGGGCAGATATGAACACTGAAGCTTTCTTT. The V call is TRBV10-3, the J call TRBJ1-1, with D perhaps TRBD1 (5 bases). Germline V CDR1 and CDR2: ENHRY, SYGVKD. CDR3 size: 13 residues. V lost 8 bases and J lost 0, with 10 bases in between.

The chain combines TRBV29-1 with TRBJ2-3, with 8 positions matching TRBD2. The CDR3 totals 15 residues. Germline V gives CDR1 SQVTM, CDR2 ANQGSEA. V lost 3 bases and J lost 0; bases outside the gene matches: 5. This CDR3 reads CSVEGTSSSTDTQYF. The CDR3 DNA is TGCAGCGTTGAGGGGACTAGTTCTAGCACAGATACGCAGTATTTT.

The sample holds a few counts of this clonotype. The chain combines TRBV15 with TRBJ2-1; possibly TRBD1 or TRBD2 for D (6 bases each). Germline V gene data show CDR1 as LNHNV and CDR2 as YYDKDF (reference sequence). The CDR3 has 15 amino acids. The V end was cut by 1 base, the J end by 3 bases, with 10 bases between. CDR3 sequence reads: CATSRAGGFYNEQFF. CDR3 sequence (DNA): TGTGCCACCAGCAGAGCCGGGGGCTTCTACAATGAGCAGTTCTTC.

The rearrangement uses TRBV20-1 and TRBJ1-2, with a weak D call TRBD1 (6 bases). CDR1 and CDR2 (germline): DFQATT, SNEGSKA (reference sequence). V was cut by 6 bases and J by 5 bases, with 16 bases left in between. This CDR3 is 13 amino acids long. CDR3 in DNA: TGCAGTGCCTCCGGACAGAGATCTTATGGCTACACCTTC. It codes for CSASGQRSYGYTF.

The V call is TRBV4-2, the J call TRBJ2-2; the D is unclear. V dropped 1 base and J dropped 1 base, with 7 bases sitting between them. This CDR3 has 15 residues. From germline, CDR1 is LGHNA and CDR2 YNFKEQ. The CDR3 is CASSQGTVNTGELFF. The CDR3 DNA reads TGTGCCAGCAGCCAAGGGACCGTGAACACCGGGGAGCTGTTTTTT.

A few counts support this clonotype. V is TRBV4-1 and J is TRBJ2-5, with 12 positions matching TRBD2. In germline, CDR1 is MGHRA, CDR2 YSYEKL. The CDR3 length is 16 residues. The V and J ends lost 2 bases and 4 bases, in that order; junction bases with no gene match: 5. The chain's CDR3 is CASSQSPGLAGETQYF. In nucleotides, the CDR3 is TGCGCCAGCAGCCAATCTCCGGGACTAGCGGGAGAGACCCAGTACTTC.

The chain has TRBV9 and TRBJ2-3, with a tentative D call TRBD2 (6 bases). Between the trimmed V and J ends, which lost 3 bases and 1 base, there was a span of 12 bases. Per the germline V gene, CDR1 is SGDLS and CDR2 is YYNGEE. The CDR3 is 15 residues long. The CDR3 protein is CASSDMRGGTDTQYF. The CDR3 nucleotides read TGTGCCAGCAGCGATATGCGGGGAGGCACAGATACGCAGTATTTT. Together with reference TRBV9 and TRBJ2-3, the CDR3 gives the full variable domain: DSGVTQTPKHLITATGQRVTLRCSPRSGDLSVYWYQQSLDQGLQFLIQYYNGEERAKGNILERFSAQQFPDLHSELNLSSLELGDSALYFCASSDMRGGTDTQYFGPGTRLTVL.

The chain employs TRBV11-2 and TRBJ2-4, with D perhaps matching TRBD1 or TRBD2 (5 bases each). The closer fit of TRBJ2-5 to the DNA end suggests the J call may be wrong. The V gene's germline CDR1 is SGHAT and CDR2 FQNNGV. The CDR3 consists of 15 residues. The CDR3 DNA is TGTGCCAGCAGCCCTTTTAGCAGGGACGGGGAGACCCAGTACTTC. It is translated as CASSPFSRDGETQYF.

The genes are TRBV7-9 and TRBJ2-1; 7 positions agree with TRBD2. Losses at the gene ends were 2 bases for V and 7 bases for J; bases not matched to a gene: 8. In germline, CDR1 is SEHNR, CDR2 FQNEAQ (reference sequence). CDR3 length: 15 amino acids. The CDR3 reads CASSLSRESRNEQFF. CDR3 bases: TGTGCCAGCAGCTTATCGCGGGAGAGTAGAAATGAGCAGTTCTTC.

The chain recombines TRBV5-1 with TRBJ1-4, with 12 bases lining up with TRBD1. Germline CDR1 and CDR2: SGHRS and YFSETQ. The CDR3 extends over 14 amino acids. J lost 10 bases, V lost 6 bases, and 7 bases had no gene match. The CDR3 bases are TGCGCCAGCAAAAATCCGGGACAGGGGGCAAAACTGTTTTTT. Amino acids: CASKNPGQGAKLFF. Full variable domain (rest looked up from reference TRBV5-1 and TRBJ1-4): KAGVTQTPRYLIKTRGQQVTLSCSPISGHRSVSWYQQTPGQGLQFLFEYFSETQRNKGNFPGRFSGRQFSNSRSEMNVSTLELGDSALYLCASKNPGQGAKLFFGSGTQLSVL.